Below are 20 T cell receptor beta chains sequenced from a single sample in a study of blood T cell repertoires in COVID-19. Clones were read by immunoSEQ multiplex PCR, and TCRdb kept only the in-frame ones, dropping some. Here the sample spans about 220,000 clones, under 90% being singletons. Sequencing used peripheral blood. Receptor source: a man aged 25 to 40 with active or convalescent COVID-19.

The chain joins TRBV18 to TRBJ2-3, with 9 positions matching TRBD1. The trim removed 4 bases at V and 0 bases at J, leaving 5 bases unmatched. Per the germline V gene, CDR1 is KGHSH and CDR2 is LQKENI. The length of the CDR3 is 16 residues. The CDR3 spells CASSRYRGPSTDTQYF. CDR3 sequence (DNA): TGTGCCAGCTCACGATACAGGGGGCCCAGCACAGATACGCAGTATTTT. Full variable domain (outside the CDR3, taken from reference TRBV18 and TRBJ2-3): NAGVMQNPRHLVRRRGQEARLRCSPMKGHSHVYWYRQLPEEGLKFMVYLQKENIIDESGMPKERFSAEFPKEGPSILRIQQVVRGDSAAYFCASSRYRGPSTDTQYFGPGTRLTVL.

This sequence joins TRBV7-2 and TRBJ1-1, with D perhaps matching TRBD1 (5 bases). Trimming left V 5 bases short and J 5 bases short, with 18 bases between. In germline, CDR1 is SGHTA, CDR2 FQGNSA. The CDR3 is 15 amino acids. Here the CDR3 reads CASSPARQGSTEAFF. The CDR3 nucleotides read TGTGCCAGCAGCCCCGCCCGGCAGGGAAGTACTGAAGCTTTCTTT.

This rearrangement joins TRBV11-2 to TRBJ1-2, with D hard to call. The germline V gene encodes CDR1 SGHAT and CDR2 FQNNGV. V was clipped by 8 bases and J by 7 bases, with 17 bases between them. This CDR3 contains 13 residues. DNA for the CDR3: TGTGCCAGCGCCCCGGCCAGGACTGGTGGCTACACCTTC. Amino acid sequence: CASAPARTGGYTF.

The V call is TRBV7-6, the J call TRBJ2-3; 8 positions match TRBD2. The CDR3 length is 16 residues. CDR1 and CDR2 from the germline V gene are SGHVS and FNYEAQ. The V gene end was trimmed by 5 bases and the J gene end by 2 bases; junction bases not matched to a gene: 9. In nucleotides, the CDR3 is TGTGCCAGCAGCCGAGCGGCGGGGGGCTTCACAGATACGCAGTATTTT. This translates into CASSRAAGGFTDTQYF.

The rearrangement joins TRBV6-5 to TRBJ2-7; 9 positions agree with TRBD1. Per germline, CDR1 MNHEY and CDR2 SVGAGI. CDR3 length: 14 residues. V shed 3 bases and J 1 base; nucleotides not matched to a gene: 1. The CDR3 sequence: CASSYDRGSYEQYF. CDR3 DNA sequence: TGTGCCAGCAGTTATGACAGGGGGTCCTACGAGCAGTACTTC.

The chain has TRBV9 and TRBJ2-3; 7 nucleotides match TRBD2. This CDR3 region has 14 residues. With 5 bases clipped from V and 7 bases from J, the junction kept 10 bases outside the gene matches. Germline values: CDR1 SGDLS, CDR2 YYNGEE. The CDR3 nucleotides are TGTGCCAGCAGTCCCTCGCGGGGGTCCAATACGCAGTATTTT. This encodes CASSPSRGSNTQYF.

This clone occurred once. This chain uses TRBV28 with TRBJ1-5, with D perhaps TRBD1 (6 bases). Germline assignment: CDR1 MDHEN and CDR2 SYDVKM. V lost 1 base and J 4 bases, leaving 8 bases between the germline ends. This CDR3 is built from 14 residues. The CDR3 region is CASSLYRENQPQHF. The CDR3 DNA sequence: TGTGCCAGCAGTTTATACAGGGAGAATCAGCCCCAGCATTTT.

This clone was counted a single time. This sequence joins TRBV6-6 and TRBJ1-4; D may be TRBD1 (6 bases). Germline V gives CDR1 MNHNY, CDR2 SVGAGI (reference sequence). This CDR3 is built from 16 residues. V lost 5 bases and J 0 bases, leaving 13 bases between the germline ends. CDR3 residues: CASSRNRAATNEKLFF. CDR3 coding DNA: TGTGCCAGCAGTCGGAACAGGGCTGCAACTAATGAAAAACTGTTTTTT.

V gene TRBV5-4 combines with J gene TRBJ2-3; 13 nucleotides align to TRBD2. V lost 4 bases and J lost 2; bases outside the gene matches: 4. CDR1 and CDR2 from the germline V gene are SGHNT and YYREEE (reference sequence). The CDR3 totals 16 residues. The CDR3 loop reads CASSRGTSGATDTQYF. The CDR3 DNA is TGTGCCAGCAGCCGTGGGACTAGCGGGGCCACAGATACGCAGTATTTT. The complete variable domain, with remaining parts taken from reference TRBV5-4 and TRBJ2-3, reads ETGVTQSPTHLIKTRGQQVTLRCSSQSGHNTVSWYQQALGQGPQFIFQYYREEENGRGNFPPRFSGLQFPNYSSELNVNALELDDSALYLCASSRGTSGATDTQYFGPGTRLTVL.

The chain links TRBV4-3 to TRBJ2-7; perhaps TRBD2 as D (5 bases). V shed 4 bases and J shed 2 bases, with 18 bases lying between them. This CDR3 spans 16 amino acids. Germline CDR1 and CDR2: LGHNA and YSLEER. CDR3 in amino acids: CASSPRLATLTYEQYF. The CDR3 bases are TGCGCCAGCAGCCCCCGTTTAGCGACCCTAACCTACGAGCAGTACTTC.

There are a few counts of this clone. The chain uses TRBV19 and TRBJ1-5; TRBD1 matches 7 bases. CDR3 length equals 14 residues. Germline-derived CDR1 and CDR2 are LNHDA and SQIVND (reference sequence). V gave up 5 bases and J gave up 6 bases; unmatched junction bases: 7. The chain's CDR3 is CASSLRDSGQPQHF. The CDR3 DNA reads as TGTGCCAGTAGTCTCCGGGACAGCGGTCAGCCCCAGCATTTT.

The chain employs TRBV27 and TRBJ1-2; TRBD1 agrees at 7 bases. Germline V lookup: CDR1 MNHEY, CDR2 SMNVEV (reference sequence). The V and J ends lost 3 bases and 11 bases, in that order; junction bases with no gene match: 6. The CDR3 spans 12 residues. The DNA for the CDR3 is TGTGCCAGCAGTTTCGCAGGGGGTGTGTACACCTTC. It codes for CASSFAGGVYTF.

This chain uses TRBV3-1 (or the pseudogene TRBV3-2) with TRBJ2-2, with 14 bases lining up with TRBD2. Germline assignment: CDR1 LGHDT and CDR2 YNNKEL (reference sequence). There are 17 residues in the CDR3. V trimming: 4 bases; J trimming: 2 bases; junction bases outside the gene matches: 3. The CDR3 DNA is TGTGCCAGCAGCCTGACTAGCGGGGGGGCAAACACCGGGGAGCTGTTTTTT. Amino acids: CASSLTSGGANTGELFF.

The rearrangement joins TRBV6-1 to TRBJ2-3, with 9 bases lining up with TRBD1. This CDR3 is 16 amino acids long. Germline loops: CDR1 MNHNS, CDR2 SASEGT. V dropped 0 bases and J dropped 1; count of bases not matched to a gene: 2. Written as DNA, the CDR3 is TGTGCCAGCAGTGAAGCCTGGACAGGGGGCACAGATACGCAGTATTTT. Its translation is CASSEAWTGGTDTQYF.

This chain uses TRBV7-2 with TRBJ2-7, with TRBD2 as a possible D gene (6 bases). Trimming removed 5 bases from V and 3 bases from J, with 26 bases in between. The CDR3 covers 18 residues. CDR1 is SGHTA and CDR2 is FQGNSA in the germline V gene. CDR3 region: CASSPHLWEGGKYYEQYF. CDR3 sequence (DNA): TGTGCCAGCAGCCCCCACCTTTGGGAAGGAGGGAAGTACTACGAGCAGTACTTC. Based on the CDR3 plus reference TRBV7-2 and TRBJ2-7, the full variable domain is GAGVSQSPSNKVTEKGKDVELRCDPISGHTALYWYRQSLGQGLEFLIYFQGNSAPDKSGLPSDRFSAERTGGSVSTLTIQRTQQEDSAVYLCASSPHLWEGGKYYEQYFGPGTRLTVT.

The genes are TRBV29-1 and TRBJ2-5, with a weak D call TRBD2 (5 bases). CDR1 is SQVTM and CDR2 is ANQGSEA in the germline V gene. Trimming left V 3 bases short and J 4 bases short, with 15 bases between. The CDR3 extends over 14 amino acids. CDR3 DNA sequence: TGCAGCGTTGATCAGCGCCGGGGTGTAGAGACCCAGTACTTC. This sequence encodes CSVDQRRGVETQYF.

The V gene is TRBV5-1, the J gene TRBJ1-6; TRBD1 matches 12 bases. CDR3 size: 14 residues. From germline, CDR1 is SGHRS and CDR2 YFSETQ. V lost 3 bases, J lost 10 bases, and 2 bases stayed unmatched. DNA of the CDR3: TGCGCCAGCAGCTGGGACAGGGGGCTGTCACCCCTCCACTTT. Translation gives CASSWDRGLSPLHF.

This clone occurred once. This rearrangement joins TRBV28 to TRBJ1-6; weak D call: TRBD1 (5 bases). The CDR3 spans 13 residues. Germline loops: CDR1 MDHEN, CDR2 SYDVKM. Trimming stripped 5 bases from V and 9 bases from J, with 11 bases between. DNA for the CDR3: TGTGCCAGCAGTGGGGGGGTGGGTTCACCCCTCCACTTT. It is translated as CASSGGVGSPLHF.

DNA for the CDR3: TGTGCCTGGAGTCCTCACAGGGGCGGCACCGAAAAACTGTTTTTT. It is translated as CAWSPHRGGTEKLFF. The J gene is TRBJ1-4, the V gene TRBV30; TRBD1 matches at 7 bases. The junction had 11 bases not matched to a gene; V was cut back by 2 bases and J by 8 bases. Germline lookup yields CDR1 GTSNPN and CDR2 SVGIG (reference sequence). The CDR3 runs 15 residues. Full variable domain (rest looked up from reference TRBV30 and TRBJ1-4): SQTIHQWPATLVQPVGSPLSLECTVEGTSNPNLYWYRQAAGRGLQLLFYSVGIGQISSEVPQNLSASRPQDRQFILSSKKLLLSDSGFYLCAWSPHRGGTEKLFFGSGTQLSVL.

The chain uses TRBV24-1 and TRBJ1-2, with 7 bases matching TRBD1. With 2 bases clipped from V and 8 bases from J, the junction kept 7 bases outside the gene matches. The CDR3 consists of 14 residues. Germline V gene lookup returns CDR1 KGHDR and CDR2 SFDVKD. CDR3 in DNA: TGTGCCACCAGTGATTCCGGGACAGCGGCCGGCTACACCTTC. As protein: CATSDSGTAAGYTF.